One sample yielded the 8 T cell receptor beta chains listed below, sequenced in a study of control samples from healthy donors and cancer patients. Clones were sequenced by immunoSEQ multiplex PCR, and TCRdb holds only the in-frame ones, with some missing. In the table there are approximately 120,000 clones, around 87% of which are singletons. The sequencing input was blood. These receptors were taken from a man aged 35-49 years in good health.

The chain joins TRBV19 to TRBJ1-2; maybe TRBD1 (6 bases). This CDR3 has 15 amino acids. Germline-derived CDR1 and CDR2 are LNHDA and SQIVND (reference sequence). The germline V and J ends were trimmed by 8 bases and 1 base, with 17 bases remaining between them. The CDR3 DNA reads as TGTGCCAGTCAGGCGCCTCAGGGGAATAACTATGGCTACACCTTC. This codes for CASQAPQGNNYGYTF.

V gene TRBV12-5 combines with J gene TRBJ2-3, with D perhaps given as TRBD1 or TRBD2 (5 bases each). This CDR3 spans 13 amino acids. The germline V and J ends were trimmed by 4 bases and 2 bases, with 7 bases remaining between them. Germline V CDR1 and CDR2: LGHNT, FRNRAP. CDR3 DNA sequence: TGTGCTAGTGGTTGGGGGACCACAGATACGCAGTATTTT. This encodes CASGWGTTDTQYF.

This sequence joins TRBV6-2 or TRBV6-3 and TRBJ1-1, with D tentatively TRBD1 (6 bases). This CDR3 spans 18 amino acids. CDR1 is MNHEY, CDR2 SVGEGT, per germline. V lost 4 bases and J 5 bases, leaving 26 bases between the germline ends. The CDR3 reads CASSSLMGGPLLVTEAFF. CDR3 DNA: TGTGCCAGCAGTTCCCTCATGGGGGGGCCCCTGCTGGTAACTGAAGCTTTCTTT.

The chain employs TRBV2 and TRBJ2-2, with 11 positions matching TRBD2. Germline V lookup: CDR1 SNHLY, CDR2 FYNNEI. J gave up 3 bases and V 3 bases, and 9 bases lay outside the gene matches. The CDR3 is made up of 18 amino acids. DNA of the CDR3: TGTGCCAGCAGTGACCCAGTTAGCGGGGGGGTGGACACCGGGGAGCTGTTTTTT. Translating it yields CASSDPVSGGVDTGELFF.

This chain uses TRBV6-5 with TRBJ2-7; 7 positions agree with TRBD1. This CDR3 contains 15 residues. The V gene end was trimmed by 2 bases and the J gene end by 0 bases; junction bases not matched to a gene: 4. The germline gives CDR1 MNHEY, CDR2 SVGAGI. The CDR3 DNA is TGTGCCAGCAGTTACGACAGGGCCTTCTCCTACGAGCAGTACTTC. Encoded protein: CASSYDRAFSYEQYF.

The chain is built from TRBV25-1 and TRBJ1-1; D uncertain. Trimming took 4 bases from V and 2 from J, leaving 14 bases between them. CDR1 is MGHDK and CDR2 is SYGVNS in the germline V gene. CDR3 size: 15 residues. The CDR3 DNA follows: TGTGCCAGCAGTGCCACGGTGACACTAAACACTGAAGCTTTCTTT. This encodes CASSATVTLNTEAFF. Filled out from reference TRBV25-1 and TRBJ1-1, the complete variable domain reads EADIYQTPRYLVIGTGKKITLECSQTMGHDKMYWYQQDPGMELHLIHYSYGVNSTEKGDLSSESTVSRIRTEHFPLTLESARPSHTSQYLCASSATVTLNTEAFFGQGTRLTVV.

The chain recombines TRBV11-2 with TRBJ2-5, with 9 bases that match TRBD1. Germline values: CDR1 SGHAT, CDR2 FQNNGV. Trimming took 5 bases from V and 4 from J; bases not matched to a gene: 8. This CDR3 has 15 residues. CDR3 sequence reads: CASSLGTGSGETQYF. The CDR3, as DNA: TGTGCCAGCAGCCTCGGGACAGGGAGTGGAGAGACCCAGTACTTC.

J is TRBJ2-2 and V is TRBV6-2 or TRBV6-3; maybe TRBD2 (5 bases). Per germline, CDR1 MNHEY and CDR2 SVGEGT. The CDR3 length is 16 residues. V was pared by 6 bases and J by 8 bases, with 22 bases between. The CDR3 reads CASSPTRAPRGGELFF. The CDR3 DNA reads TGTGCCAGCAGCCCTACTAGGGCCCCGCGTGGGGGGGAGCTGTTTTTT.